The clone carrying this T cell receptor beta chain was found many times. Trimming left V 8 bases short and J 4 bases short, with 13 bases between. Germline-derived CDR1 and CDR2 are SGHVS and FQNEAQ. This CDR3 comprises 13 residues. This specimen belongs to a study of T cells after yellow fever vaccination. TCRdb recomputed calls from the 5' RACE reads with MiXCR, one row per CDR3 protein. The sample comprises around 70,000 distinct CDR3 sequences, more than 5.5% of which are singletons, and about 32% rests with the top ten. The specimen was CD8+ T cells sorted from PBMCs, collected less than 6 days after the first yellow fever vaccination. The source is a man aged 18 to 30 who received the YFV17D yellow fever vaccine. The V and J genes are TRBV7-8 and TRBJ2-3, with D uncertain. The CDR3 is CASSRVSADTQYF. The CDR3 DNA sequence: TGTGCCAGCTCCCGGGTATCCGCAGATACGCAGTATTTT.